A selection of T cell receptor beta chains follows, all from one sample in a study of cytomegalovirus exposure and HLA in healthy donors. Method: immunoSEQ multiplex PCR; TCRdb's copy keeps in-frame clones and lacks some. The sample lists fewer than 250,000 clones; more than 60% were seen once. Specimen: PBMCs. Source of these receptors: a girl aged 2-10 years in good health and CMV-seronegative. Both conserved end residues are part of each CDR3. Clone size is shown for a subset of rows, as once, few, many or a class of expanded clone.

j_gene,v_gene,abundance,CDR3aa
TRBJ1-2,TRBV27,.,CASSLRRANYGYTF
TRBJ2-3,TRBV10-3,few,CAISGQGGTDTQYF
TRBJ1-3,TRBV14,.,CASSQGTGTTIYF
TRBJ2-7,TRBV4-1,.,CASSRLGTGGSYEQYF
TRBJ2-5,TRBV5-1,few,CASSLFAGVEETQYF
TRBJ2-5,TRBV19,.,CASTGTQETQYF
TRBJ2-4,TRBV7-9,.,CASSPDRSNIQYF
TRBJ2-6,TRBV25-1,.,CASSFGRDYSGANVLTF
TRBJ2-7,TRBV4-1,few,CASRLAGEGSYEQYF
TRBJ1-5,TRBV6-5,.,CASSLTVGQPQHF
TRBJ2-5,TRBV5-5,.,CASSFALAGGRETQYF
TRBJ2-1,TRBV7-9,.,CASSPKRENEQFF
TRBJ2-7,TRBV18,.,CASSPLAKGAIYEQYF
TRBJ2-1,TRBV5-1,.,CASSLGASLSYNEQFF
TRBJ2-3,TRBV10-3,once,CAISAEAGVLLDTQYF
TRBJ1-1,TRBV7-9,.,CASRPPTGGRTNTEAFF
TRBJ1-1,TRBV2,.,CASTPQAGQALSEAFF
TRBJ1-4,TRBV9,.,CASSVEEGAFEKLFF
TRBJ2-1,TRBV5-1,.,CASSLLGRNSYNEQFF
TRBJ1-2,TRBV2,.,CASTPGQGLFYNYGYTF
TRBJ2-3,TRBV5-1,.,CASSPSSGSADTQYF
TRBJ1-3,TRBV5-1,.,CASSTGQGLNTIYF
TRBJ2-3,TRBV2,.,CASGQTASTDTQYF
TRBJ1-5,TRBV4-1,.,CASSQGIQGGNQPQHF